This T cell receptor beta chain was captured by sequencing in a study of blood T cell repertoires in COVID-19 (dated by TCRdb to 2019 to 2021). The study in broad terms: Collaborator samples came from the United States, Italy and Spain and covered acute and convalescent phases of COVID-19. Samples were obtained from the ongoing ImmuneRACE study (first 160 participants) and from approximately 1,200 subjects provided by 6 global collaborators. Where available, HLA class I and class II types were obtained from metadata supplied by the sample provider rather than from assay-based typing. The prospective study material was composed of cDNA or gDNA derived from T cells, B-cell-depleted T cells, or PBMCs. Nearly every sample came with metadata listing a de-identified subject ID, COVID-19 status, age in years and sex. The repertoires were released in a freely available public database intended as a resource for research on the immune response to SARS-CoV-2. The dataset comprised deeply sampled blood TCRbeta repertoires from subjects exposed to, actively infected with, or recovered from COVID-19.

In Seattle, one collaborating source enrolled patients while the infection was active and tracked those patients longitudinally over the course of disease. The collaborating institutions used their own protocols to collect whole blood in K2EDTA tubes. For TCRbeta analysis, collaborators shipped samples as frozen whole blood, isolated PBMCs, or DNA extracted from either of those sample types. The full study reports these points: The quantity of clinical and demographic metadata differed by source and by participant and was supplied without curation.

TCRbeta CDR3 regions were amplified from genomic DNA using the immunoSEQ Assay, a bias-controlled multiplex PCR. The authors processed their data as follows. The number of nucleated cells in each sample was estimated by amplification of reference gene primers within the assay. Sequence reads were collapsed and filtered to measure the absolute abundance of every unique TCRbeta CDR3 rearrangement. Productive Simpson clonality was computed per sample as the square root of Simpson's diversity index over productive rearrangements. As stored in TCRdb, this immuneACCESS dataset retains in-frame rearrangements with V and J assigned. A fraction of the clones does not appear; measured against another copy, unresolved V genes explain less than half of the discrepancy, and the remainder lacks a known reason. The V and J calls and clone size come from that table; D and trimming were worked out from the DNA. This sample gives roughly 130,000 clones in total; roughly nine tenths of them show up just once. About 4.6% of the sample is in the top ten clones.

V is cut by 8 bases and J by 5 bases, and the space between the germline ends is 11 bases. The CDR3 contains 12 residues, cysteine and phenylalanine counted. The only DNA kept is the CDR3, 36 bases in frame from the first base. From a lookup of the germline V gene, CDR1 and CDR2 are ENHRY and SYGVKD. This clone came up a few times. This clone's antigen is unknown. No qualities accompany the bases; no much larger clone lies one base away. The chain was built from TRBV10-3 and TRBJ2-3; the D region possibly corresponds to TRBD2 (6 bases align). Source material: peripheral blood. The origin of this receptor is a man in his sixties with COVID-19, enrolled during active disease. The CDR3 corresponds to CAIGPGEDTQYF. The sequenced DNA: TGTGCCATCGGGCCGGGGGAAGATACGCAGTATTTT.